These 15 T cell receptor beta chains were sequenced from one sample in a study of T cell responses to AZD1222 COVID-19 vaccine. Only in-frame clones appear in the TCRdb table, and some are missing; sequencing was by immunoSEQ multiplex PCR. The data hold over 110,000 clones, with 92% observed a single time. The source material was peripheral blood, sampled 28 days after the second AZD1222 dose. The receptors shown here come from an adult who received the AZD1222 COVID-19 vaccine.

The chain employs TRBV28 and TRBJ2-7; 9 bases fit TRBD2. V was clipped by 5 bases and J by 1 base; unmatched bases: 9. Germline loops: CDR1 MDHEN, CDR2 SYDVKM. CDR3 length: 16 amino acids. The CDR3 region has the DNA TGTGCCAGCAGTCCGCTAGCGGGGATAAAATCCTACGAGCAGTACGTC. This translates into CASSPLAGIKSYEQYV.

This CDR3 reads CASSLNPFPPGAGDTEAFF. CDR3 coding DNA: TGTGCCAGCAGCTTAAACCCATTTCCCCCCGGGGCAGGAGACACTGAAGCTTTCTTT. The rearrangement links TRBV7-8 to TRBJ1-1, with D possibly being TRBD1 (5 bases). CDR3 length equals 19 residues. Trimming removed 2 bases from V and 3 bases from J, with 25 bases in between. The germline CDR1 and CDR2 sequences are SGHVS and FQNEAQ.

This chain links TRBV7-2 with TRBJ1-1; 7 bases match TRBD1. Germline V gene lookup returns CDR1 SGHTA and CDR2 FQGNSA. The CDR3 extends over 15 amino acids. V lost 0 bases, J lost 3 bases, and 4 bases stayed unmatched. CDR3 DNA: TGTGCCAGCAGCTTAGCAGGGGGCCTAGACACTGAAGCTTTCTTT. It encodes CASSLAGGLDTEAFF.

V gene TRBV7-6 combines with J gene TRBJ1-6, with D uncertain. V was cut by 0 bases and J by 7 bases, with 16 bases left in between. CDR3 size: 17 residues. From germline, CDR1 is SGHVS and CDR2 FNYEAQ. The CDR3 DNA sequence: TGTGCCAGCAGCTTAGCGAAATCAAGGGCATTGAATTCACCCCTCCACTTT. Amino acid sequence: CASSLAKSRALNSPLHF.

The rearrangement links TRBV2 to TRBJ1-1; a possible D gene is TRBD1 (5 bases). Per the germline V gene, CDR1 is SNHLY and CDR2 is FYNNEI. The length of the CDR3 is 13 residues. V was clipped by 4 bases and J by 11 bases, with 17 bases between them. CDR3 protein: CASSGEGGVEAFF. CDR3 bases: TGTGCCAGCAGTGGAGAGGGAGGGGTGGAGGCTTTCTTT.

The rearrangement uses TRBV19 and TRBJ1-5; D might be TRBD1 (5 bases). Germline CDR1 reads LNHDA; CDR2 reads SQIVND (reference sequence). Trimming removed 3 bases at V and 7 bases at J, with 13 bases between. The CDR3 is 14 residues long. CDR3 residues: CASSITQGGQPQHF. CDR3 DNA: TGTGCCAGTAGTATTACCCAGGGAGGCCAGCCCCAGCATTTT. The full variable domain, completed using reference TRBV19 and TRBJ1-5, is DGGITQSPKYLFRKEGQNVTLSCEQNLNHDAMYWYRQDPGQGLRLIYYSQIVNDFQKGDIAEGYSVSREKKESFPLTVTSAQKNPTAFYLCASSITQGGQPQHFGDGTRLSIL.

This chain connects TRBV5-4 to TRBJ2-3; TRBD1 matches 7 bases. V lost 3 bases, J lost 15 bases, and 10 bases stayed unmatched. This CDR3 spans 12 amino acids. Germline CDR1 is SGHNT and CDR2 is YYREEE (reference sequence). In nucleotides, the CDR3 is TGTGCCAGCAGCTCCGGACAGGATCTCGCTTATTTT. Translation gives CASSSGQDLAYF. The variable domain in full, completed from reference TRBV5-4 and TRBJ2-3, reads ETGVTQSPTHLIKTRGQQVTLRCSSQSGHNTVSWYQQALGQGPQFIFQYYREEENGRGNFPPRFSGLQFPNYSSELNVNALELDDSALYLCASSSGQDLAYFGPGTRLTVL.

The chain joins TRBV7-9 to TRBJ1-6; 7 nucleotides match TRBD1. The CDR3 totals 16 residues. V was pared by 5 bases and J by 0 bases, with 4 bases of the junction left unmatched. In germline, CDR1 is SEHNR, CDR2 FQNEAQ (reference sequence). CDR3 loop: CASSPRGSSYNSPLHF. The CDR3 nucleotides are TGTGCCAGCAGCCCCAGGGGGAGCTCCTATAATTCACCCCTCCACTTT. The variable domain in full, completed from reference TRBV7-9 and TRBJ1-6, reads DTGVSQNPRHKITKRGQNVTFRCDPISEHNRLYWYRQTLGQGPEFLTYFQNEAQLEKSRLLSDRFSAERPKGSFSTLEIQRTEQGDSAMYLCASSPRGSSYNSPLHFGNGTRLTVT.

The V and J genes are TRBV30 and TRBJ1-5; 7 bases line up with TRBD1. V was clipped by 3 bases and J by 4 bases; unmatched bases: 3. CDR3 length equals 13 residues. CDR1 is GTSNPN and CDR2 is SVGIG in the germline V gene (reference sequence). The CDR3 reads CAWSGTENQPQHF. The CDR3 DNA sequence: TGTGCCTGGAGCGGGACAGAGAATCAGCCCCAGCATTTT.

This chain links TRBV7-6 with TRBJ2-4; D gene uncertain. The CDR3 length is 15 residues. Per germline, CDR1 SGHVS and CDR2 FNYEAQ. Trimming left V 5 bases short and J 4 bases short, with 15 bases between. This CDR3 is CASSLGPEEKNIQYF. For the CDR3, the DNA is TGTGCCAGCAGCCTTGGGCCCGAGGAGAAAAACATTCAGTACTTC.

The V gene is TRBV7-9, the J gene TRBJ2-2; the match to TRBD2 covers 13 bases. The CDR3 consists of 16 residues. The V segment lost 6 bases and the J segment 7 bases; nucleotides outside the gene matches: 8. Per germline, CDR1 SEHNR and CDR2 FQNEAQ (reference sequence). CDR3 in amino acids: CASSFGLAGAGGELFF. In nucleotides, the CDR3 is TGTGCCAGCAGTTTCGGACTAGCGGGAGCGGGCGGGGAGCTGTTTTTT. Full variable domain (rest looked up from reference TRBV7-9 and TRBJ2-2): DTGVSQNPRHKITKRGQNVTFRCDPISEHNRLYWYRQTLGQGPEFLTYFQNEAQLEKSRLLSDRFSAERPKGSFSTLEIQRTEQGDSAMYLCASSFGLAGAGGELFFGEGSRLTVL.

The chain employs TRBV10-3 and TRBJ1-2; 7 bases align to TRBD1. V dropped 7 bases and J dropped 6; count of bases not matched to a gene: 14. CDR1 ENHRY and CDR2 SYGVKD come from the germline V gene. The CDR3 sequence is 15 residues long. CDR3 sequence (DNA): TGTGCCATCATACCCGGGTGGGGAACAGGGGATGGCTACACCTTC. Translated, it gives CAIIPGWGTGDGYTF.

This clone was detected only a few times. The chain combines TRBV5-6 with TRBJ2-3; D is possibly TRBD1 (5 bases). The CDR3 runs to 14 residues. Germline-derived CDR1 and CDR2 are SGHDT and YYEEEE. The V and J ends lost 4 bases and 3 bases respectively, with 12 bases between them. The CDR3 DNA is TGTGCCAGCAGCATGATAGACAGTACAGATACGCAGTATTTT. This sequence encodes CASSMIDSTDTQYF.

J is TRBJ2-5 and V is TRBV18; D remains unclear. This CDR3 has 14 residues. The germline CDR1 and CDR2 sequences are KGHSH and LQKENI. The V gene lost 3 bases and the J gene lost 5 bases, with 13 bases spanning the gap. CDR3 nucleotides: TGTGCCAGCTCACCTTCAACGATGGAGGAGACCCAGTACTTC. Protein product: CASSPSTMEETQYF. The full variable domain, in which reference TRBV18 and TRBJ2-5 provide the parts outside the CDR3, is NAGVMQNPRHLVRRRGQEARLRCSPMKGHSHVYWYRQLPEEGLKFMVYLQKENIIDESGMPKERFSAEFPKEGPSILRIQQVVRGDSAAYFCASSPSTMEETQYFGPGTRLLVL.

This chain uses TRBV3-1 (or the pseudogene TRBV3-2) with TRBJ1-1; TRBD1 agrees at 9 bases. CDR1 is LGHDT and CDR2 is YNNKEL in the germline V gene (reference sequence). The CDR3 is made up of 12 amino acids. With 4 bases clipped from V and 8 bases from J, the junction kept 2 bases outside the gene matches. CDR3 amino acids: CASSLTGGEAFF. The CDR3 nucleotides read TGTGCCAGCAGCCTGACAGGGGGAGAAGCTTTCTTT.